The 8 T cell receptor beta chains reported below all come from one sample, sequenced in a study of blood T cell repertoires in COVID-19. The protocol was immunoSEQ multiplex PCR, while the TCRdb copy is restricted to in-frame clones and leaves out a portion. The repertoire holds around 100,000 clones, with about nine tenths as singletons. The sequenced sample consisted of peripheral blood. All receptors derive from a man aged 65 to 79 with acute or convalescent COVID-19.

CDR3 nucleotide sequence: TGTGCCAGCAGTTACGGGACTAGCGGGGAGCTGTTTTTT. Its protein product is CASSYGTSGELFF. The genes are TRBV6-2 or TRBV6-3 and TRBJ2-2; 8 nucleotides align to TRBD2. Germline values: CDR1 MNHEY, CDR2 SVGEGT. Trimming removed 2 bases from V and 7 bases from J; junction bases left unmatched: 0. This CDR3 contains 13 residues.

The rearrangement joins TRBV2 to TRBJ2-7, with 7 bases matching TRBD2. V lost 8 bases, J lost 0 bases, and 7 bases stayed unmatched. The CDR3 loop spans 14 amino acids. Looked up from germline, CDR1 is SNHLY and CDR2 is FYNNEI. CDR3: CASVTTSDSYEQYF. The CDR3 region has the DNA TGTGCCAGCGTTACCACTAGCGACTCCTACGAGCAGTACTTC. Full variable domain (rest looked up from reference TRBV2 and TRBJ2-7): EPEVTQTPSHQVTQMGQEVILRCVPISNHLYFYWYRQILGQKVEFLVSFYNNEISEKSEIFDDQFSVERPDGSNFTLKIRSTKLEDSAMYFCASVTTSDSYEQYFGPGTRLTVT.

The chain employs TRBV6-2 or TRBV6-3 and TRBJ1-2; weak D call: TRBD1 (5 bases). V was clipped by 4 bases and J by 2 bases, with 11 bases between them. The germline CDR1 and CDR2 sequences are MNHEY and SVGEGT. This CDR3 spans 14 amino acids. CDR3 protein: CASSWLQENYGYTF. Here the CDR3 DNA reads TGTGCCAGCAGTTGGCTACAGGAGAACTATGGCTACACCTTC.

The chain uses TRBV28 and TRBJ2-1; D gene unclear. This CDR3 has 12 residues. Per germline, CDR1 MDHEN and CDR2 SYDVKM. V was clipped by 4 bases and J by 3 bases, with 4 bases between them. CDR3 loop: CASSYYYNEQFF. For the CDR3, the DNA is TGTGCCAGCAGTTATTACTACAATGAGCAGTTCTTC.

V gene TRBV7-2 combines with J gene TRBJ2-5; TRBD2 matches at 7 bases. The germline gives CDR1 SGHTA, CDR2 FQGNSA. This CDR3 contains 15 residues. Trimming removed 3 bases from V and 0 bases from J; junction bases left unmatched: 4. CDR3 coding DNA: TGTGCCAGCAGCTTGAGGCTAGCGGACCAAGAGACCCAGTACTTC. Translating it yields CASSLRLADQETQYF.

The rearrangement links TRBV10-2 to TRBJ2-7; 7 bases line up with TRBD2. The trim removed 3 bases at V and 0 bases at J, leaving 5 bases unmatched. This CDR3 has 15 amino acids. Per germline, CDR1 WSHSY and CDR2 SAAADI. The CDR3 DNA is TGCGCCAGCAGTGATGGGGACTATACCTCCTACGAGCAGTACTTC. This sequence encodes CASSDGDYTSYEQYF.

The chain employs TRBV18 and TRBJ2-3; TRBD1 is a possible D gene (6 bases). This CDR3 has 16 amino acids. The germline gives CDR1 KGHSH, CDR2 LQKENI. V shed 2 bases and J shed 2 bases, with 14 bases lying between them. The CDR3 bases are TGTGCCAGCTCACCAAGTCCACAGGGAGCCACAGATACGCAGTATTTT. It is translated as CASSPSPQGATDTQYF.

The chain has TRBV13 and TRBJ2-7; 13 bases line up with TRBD2. The CDR3 sequence is 15 residues long. CDR1 is PRHDT, CDR2 FYEKMQ, per germline (reference sequence). V dropped 0 bases and J dropped 5; count of bases not matched to a gene: 1. The CDR3 sequence: CASSLGLAGGNEQYF. The DNA for the CDR3 is TGTGCCAGCAGCTTAGGACTAGCGGGAGGGAACGAGCAGTACTTC. Looking up the rest from reference TRBV13 and TRBJ2-7 gives the full variable domain: AAGVIQSPRHLIKEKRETATLKCYPIPRHDTVYWYQQGPGQDPQFLISFYEKMQSDKGSIPDRFSAQQFSDYHSELNMSSLELGDSALYFCASSLGLAGGNEQYFGPGTRLTVT.